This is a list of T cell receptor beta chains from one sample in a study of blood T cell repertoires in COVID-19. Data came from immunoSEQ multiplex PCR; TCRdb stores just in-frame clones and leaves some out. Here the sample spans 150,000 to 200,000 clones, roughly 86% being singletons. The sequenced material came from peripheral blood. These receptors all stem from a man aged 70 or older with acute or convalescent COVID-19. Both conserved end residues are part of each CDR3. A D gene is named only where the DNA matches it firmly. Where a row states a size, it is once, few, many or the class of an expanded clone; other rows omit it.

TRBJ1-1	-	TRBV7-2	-	CASSLDRNTEAFF	TGTGCCAGCAGCTTAGACAGGAACACTGAAGCTTTCTTT
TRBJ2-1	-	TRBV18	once	CASTGIYGTIGDEQFF	TGTGCCAGCACAGGGATATACGGGACAATCGGCGATGAGCAGTTCTTC
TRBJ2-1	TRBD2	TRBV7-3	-	CASSRSGSPYNEQFF	TGTGCCAGCAGCCGTAGCGGGAGTCCCTACAATGAGCAGTTCTTC
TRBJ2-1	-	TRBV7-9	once	CASSLDGENEQFF	TGTGCCAGCAGCTTAGACGGGGAGAATGAGCAGTTCTTC
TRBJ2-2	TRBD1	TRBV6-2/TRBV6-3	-	CASSYPRRDRGYGELFF	TGTGCCAGCAGTTACCCGCGTCGGGACAGAGGGTACGGGGAGCTGTTTTTT
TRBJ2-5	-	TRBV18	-	CASSPLVGGETQYF	TGTGCCAGCTCCCCCCTAGTCGGGGGAGAGACCCAGTACTTC
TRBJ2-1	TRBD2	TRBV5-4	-	CASSGGLAGGGNEQFF	TGTGCCAGCAGCGGGGGACTAGCGGGAGGAGGTAATGAGCAGTTCTTC
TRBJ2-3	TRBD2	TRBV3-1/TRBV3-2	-	CASSLKAGGRTDTQYF	TGTGCCAGCAGCCTCAAAGCGGGGGGGAGAACAGATACGCAGTATTTT
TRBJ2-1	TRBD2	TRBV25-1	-	CASSLGGAGGINEQFF	TGTGCCAGCAGCCTTGGGGGGGCGGGAGGCATCAATGAGCAGTTCTTC
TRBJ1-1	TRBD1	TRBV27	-	CASSARGQGRTEAFF	TGTGCCAGCAGTGCACGGGGACAGGGGAGGACTGAAGCTTTCTTT
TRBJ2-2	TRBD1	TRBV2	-	CASKTATGRSGELFF	TGTGCCAGCAAGACAGCGACAGGGCGTTCCGGGGAGCTGTTTTTT
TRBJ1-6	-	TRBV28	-	CASTPGIIDNSPLHF	TGTGCCAGCACCCCCGGGATAATCGATAATTCACCCCTCCACTTT
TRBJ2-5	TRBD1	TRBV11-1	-	CASSQGQGDRETQYF	TGTGCCAGCAGTCAGGGACAGGGGGATCGGGAGACCCAGTACTTC
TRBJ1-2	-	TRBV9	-	CASSVDPGLTYGYTF	TGTGCCAGCAGCGTAGATCCAGGGTTAACCTATGGCTACACCTTC
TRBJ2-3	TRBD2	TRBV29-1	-	CSVLRTSGSVSDTQYF	TGCAGCGTTCTAAGGACTAGCGGGAGTGTATCAGATACGCAGTATTTT
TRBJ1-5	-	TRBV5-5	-	CASSLVTGSTPQHF	TGTGCCAGCAGCTTGGTAACAGGGAGTACGCCCCAGCATTTT
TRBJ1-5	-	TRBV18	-	CASSDGHHNQPQHF	TGTGCCAGCTCGGATGGACACCACAATCAGCCCCAGCATTTT
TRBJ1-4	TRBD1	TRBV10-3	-	CAISGTGVNEKLFF	TGTGCCATCAGTGGGACAGGGGTTAATGAAAAACTGTTTTTT
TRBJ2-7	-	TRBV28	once	CASTRTEPYEQYF	TGTGCCAGCACCAGGACAGAACCCTACGAGCAGTACTTC
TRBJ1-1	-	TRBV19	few	CASILTGRNTEAFF	TGTGCCAGTATTCTTACCGGGAGGAACACTGAAGCTTTCTTT
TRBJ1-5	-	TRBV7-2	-	CASSYTPYNQPQHF	TGTGCCAGCAGCTATACACCTTACAATCAGCCCCAGCATTTT
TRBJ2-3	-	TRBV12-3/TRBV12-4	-	CASTWRNTQYF	TGTGCCAGCACCTGGAGGAATACGCAGTATTTT
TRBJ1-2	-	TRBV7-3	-	CASSSGARNGYTF	TGTGCCAGCAGCTCTGGTGCGAGGAATGGCTACACCTTC
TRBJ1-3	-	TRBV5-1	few	CASSLVSTSGNTIYF	TGCGCCAGCAGCTTGGTAAGCACCTCTGGAAACACCATATATTTT
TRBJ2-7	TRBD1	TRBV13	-	CASVYGTGGIYEQYF	TGTGCCAGCGTTTACGGGACAGGGGGCATTTACGAGCAGTACTTC
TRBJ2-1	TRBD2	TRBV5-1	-	CASSLSPSASGSRRQFF	TGCGCCAGCAGCCTGTCCCCCAGTGCTAGCGGGAGTAGGAGGCAGTTCTTC
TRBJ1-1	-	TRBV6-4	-	CASSVTGSPGNEAFF	TGTGCCAGCAGTGTTACAGGGAGTCCAGGGAATGAAGCTTTCTTT
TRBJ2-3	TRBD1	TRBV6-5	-	CASSPGQGGVITQYF	TGTGCCAGCAGTCCGGGACAGGGGGGGGTAATTACGCAGTATTTT
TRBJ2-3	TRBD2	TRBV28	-	CASSLLAGGGDTQYF	TGTGCCAGCAGTTTGCTGGCGGGAGGGGGAGATACGCAGTATTTT
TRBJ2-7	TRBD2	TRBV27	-	CASSLLAGNEQYF	TGTGCCAGCAGTTTACTAGCGGGTAACGAGCAGTACTTC
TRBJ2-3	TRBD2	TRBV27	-	CASSPSGGSSTDTQYF	TGTGCCAGCAGTCCTAGCGGGGGCTCCAGCACAGATACGCAGTATTTT
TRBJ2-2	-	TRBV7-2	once	CASSATGNTGELFF	TGTGCCAGCAGCGCGACAGGGAACACCGGGGAGCTGTTTTTT
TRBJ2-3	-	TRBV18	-	CASSPEFGGDTQYF	TGTGCCAGCTCACCGGAATTCGGGGGAGATACGCAGTATTTT
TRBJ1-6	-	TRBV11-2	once	CASSPQPPSPLHF	TGTGCCAGCAGCCCACAGCCCCCATCACCCCTCCACTTT
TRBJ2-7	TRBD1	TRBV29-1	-	CSVEGRDRGYYEQYF	TGCAGCGTTGAAGGCCGGGACAGGGGTTACTACGAGCAGTACTTC
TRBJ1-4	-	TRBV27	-	CASSFSRATNEKLFF	TGTGCCAGCAGTTTTAGTCGAGCAACTAATGAAAAACTGTTTTTT
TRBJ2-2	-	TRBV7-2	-	CASSFGQYTGELFF	TGTGCCAGCAGCTTTGGACAATACACCGGGGAGCTGTTTTTT
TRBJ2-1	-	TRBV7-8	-	CASSWESSYNEQFF	TGTGCCAGCAGCTGGGAGAGTTCCTACAATGAGCAGTTCTTC
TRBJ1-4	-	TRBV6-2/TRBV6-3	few	CASSPAGQDNEKLFF	TGTGCCAGCAGCCCCGCCGGACAAGATAATGAAAAACTGTTTTTT
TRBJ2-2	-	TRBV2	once	CASSRAGELFF	TGTGCCAGCAGTCGGGCCGGGGAGCTGTTTTTT
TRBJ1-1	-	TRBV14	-	CASSQLGGNTEAFF	TGTGCCAGCAGCCAGCTGGGGGGGAACACTGAAGCTTTCTTT
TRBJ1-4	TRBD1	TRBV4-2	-	CASSPSTGDATNEKLFF	TGTGCCAGCAGCCCGTCGACAGGGGACGCAACTAATGAAAAACTGTTTTTT
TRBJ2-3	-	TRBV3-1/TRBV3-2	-	CASSQGQRFTDTQYF	TGTGCCAGCAGCCAAGGGCAGCGGTTCACAGATACGCAGTATTTT
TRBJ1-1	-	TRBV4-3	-	CASSHYRSGSDGTEAFF	TGCGCCAGCAGCCACTACAGGTCCGGGTCCGATGGGACTGAAGCTTTCTTT
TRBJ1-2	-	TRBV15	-	CATSNGGPISDYGYTF	TGTGCCACCAGCAACGGGGGGCCGATCAGTGACTATGGCTACACCTTC
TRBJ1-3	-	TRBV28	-	CASTPPRGRSGNTIYF	TGTGCCAGCACCCCCCCGCGGGGGAGGTCTGGAAACACCATATATTTT
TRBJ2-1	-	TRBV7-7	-	CASSLLDSYNEQFF	TGTGCCAGCAGCTTATTAGACAGCTACAATGAGCAGTTCTTC
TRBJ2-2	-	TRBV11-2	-	CASSFRRGEDGELFF	TGTGCCAGCAGCTTCCGCAGGGGCGAAGACGGGGAGCTGTTTTTT
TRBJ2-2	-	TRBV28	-	CASSSGRTNTGELFF	TGTGCCAGCAGTTCGGGGAGAACGAACACCGGGGAGCTGTTTTTT
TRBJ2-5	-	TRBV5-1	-	CASSFGRGGETQYF	TGCGCCAGCAGCTTCGGCAGGGGTGGCGAGACCCAGTACTTC
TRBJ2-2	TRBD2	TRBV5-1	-	CASSLSSGGNTGELFF	TGCGCCAGCAGCTTGAGCAGCGGGGGGAACACCGGGGAGCTGTTTTTT
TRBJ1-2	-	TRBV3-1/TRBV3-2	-	CASSSTNYGYTF	TGTGCCAGCAGCTCTACTAACTATGGCTACACCTTC
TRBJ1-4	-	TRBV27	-	CASNAAGKANEKLFF	TGTGCCAGCAATGCAGCAGGAAAAGCTAATGAAAAACTGTTTTTT
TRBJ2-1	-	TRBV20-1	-	CSATNYNEQFF	TGCAGTGCTACAAATTACAATGAGCAGTTCTTC
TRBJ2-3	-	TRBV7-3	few	CASSLGTSTDTQYF	TGTGCCAGCAGCTTGGGGACTAGCACAGATACGCAGTATTTT
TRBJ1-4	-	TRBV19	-	CASKEEGREKLFF	TGTGCCAGTAAGGAGGAGGGCCGCGAAAAACTGTTTTTT
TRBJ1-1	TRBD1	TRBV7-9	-	CASSLQGAGTEAFF	TGTGCCAGCAGCTTGCAGGGGGCAGGCACTGAAGCTTTCTTT
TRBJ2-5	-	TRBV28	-	CASRAWASVYQETQYF	TGTGCCAGCAGGGCTTGGGCTAGCGTGTACCAAGAGACCCAGTACTTC